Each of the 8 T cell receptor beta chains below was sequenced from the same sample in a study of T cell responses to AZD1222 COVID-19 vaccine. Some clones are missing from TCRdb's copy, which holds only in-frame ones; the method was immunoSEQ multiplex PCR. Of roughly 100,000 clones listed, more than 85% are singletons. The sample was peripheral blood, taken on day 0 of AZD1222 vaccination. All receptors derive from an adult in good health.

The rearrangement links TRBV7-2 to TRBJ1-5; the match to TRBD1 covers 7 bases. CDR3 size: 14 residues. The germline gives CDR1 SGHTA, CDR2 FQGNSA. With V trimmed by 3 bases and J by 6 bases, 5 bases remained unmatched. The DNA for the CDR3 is TGTGCCAGCAGCTTCGACAGGGACCCTCAGCCCCAGCATTTT. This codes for CASSFDRDPQPQHF.

In DNA form, the CDR3 reads TGTGCCAGCTCGCAGGACATGAGCTCCTATAATTCACCCCTCCACTTT. Translation: CASSQDMSSYNSPLHF. The V call is TRBV18, the J call TRBJ1-6, with a weak D call TRBD1 (5 bases). The CDR3 length is 16 residues. The V end was cut by 6 bases, the J end by 0 bases, with 12 bases between. Germline V gives CDR1 KGHSH, CDR2 LQKENI. Drawing the rest from reference TRBV18 and TRBJ1-6, the complete variable domain is NAGVMQNPRHLVRRRGQEARLRCSPMKGHSHVYWYRQLPEEGLKFMVYLQKENIIDESGMPKERFSAEFPKEGPSILRIQQVVRGDSAAYFCASSQDMSSYNSPLHFGNGTRLTVT.

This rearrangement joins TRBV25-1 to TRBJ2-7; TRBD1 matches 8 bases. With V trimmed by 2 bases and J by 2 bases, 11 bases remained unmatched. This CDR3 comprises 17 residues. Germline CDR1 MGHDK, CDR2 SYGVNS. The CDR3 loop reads CASSEPTGTGYTYEQYF. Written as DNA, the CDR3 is TGTGCCAGCAGTGAACCAACCGGGACAGGATATACCTACGAGCAGTACTTC.

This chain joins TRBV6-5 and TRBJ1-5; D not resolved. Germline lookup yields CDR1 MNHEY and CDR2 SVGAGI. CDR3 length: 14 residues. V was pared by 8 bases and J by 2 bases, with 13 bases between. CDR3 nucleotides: TGTGCCAGCGGGGTGGAGGGAGGCAATCAGCCCCAGCATTTT. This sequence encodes CASGVEGGNQPQHF.

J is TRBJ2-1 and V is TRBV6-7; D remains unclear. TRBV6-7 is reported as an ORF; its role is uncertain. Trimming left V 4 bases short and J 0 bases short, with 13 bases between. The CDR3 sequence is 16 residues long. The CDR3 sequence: CASSSHRRSSYNEQFF. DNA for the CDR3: TGTGCCAGCAGTTCCCACCGACGGAGCTCCTACAATGAGCAGTTCTTC.

Here the CDR3 DNA reads TGTGCCAGCAGCCCCTTGCCCGGGGGACAACAGCCCCAGCATTTT. It codes for CASSPLPGGQQPQHF. The V gene is TRBV7-8, the J gene TRBJ1-5, with D possibly TRBD1 on 6 matching bases. V lost 5 bases to trimming and J lost 7 bases, with 18 bases between them. The CDR3 sequence is 15 residues long. Germline V gene sequence: CDR1 SGHVS, CDR2 FQNEAQ. Full variable domain (missing parts from reference TRBV7-8 and TRBJ1-5): GAGVSQSPRYKVAKRGQDVALRCDPISGHVSLFWYQQALGQGPEFLTYFQNEAQLDKSGLPSDRFFAERPEGSVSTLKIQRTQQEDSAVYLCASSPLPGGQQPQHFGDGTRLSIL.

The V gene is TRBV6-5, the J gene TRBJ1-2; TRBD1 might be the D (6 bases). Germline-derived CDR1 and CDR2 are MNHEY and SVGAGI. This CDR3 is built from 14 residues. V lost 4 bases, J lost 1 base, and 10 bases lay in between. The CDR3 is CASSSQGHNYGYTF. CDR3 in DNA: TGTGCCAGCAGTTCGCAGGGGCATAACTATGGCTACACCTTC.

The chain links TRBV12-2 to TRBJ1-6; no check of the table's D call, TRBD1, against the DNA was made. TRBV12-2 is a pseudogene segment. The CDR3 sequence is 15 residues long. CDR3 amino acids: CASRNHRGHNSPLHF. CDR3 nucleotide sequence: TGTGCAAGTCGCAACCACAGGGGCCATAATTCACCCCTCCACTTT.